This is a list of T cell receptor beta chains from one sample in a study of blood T cell repertoires in COVID-19. The protocol was immunoSEQ multiplex PCR, while the TCRdb copy is restricted to in-frame clones and leaves out a portion. The data contain roughly 160,000 clones, over 70% of them seen just once; the ten biggest clones take up roughly 5%. Sample: PBMCs or T cells enriched from blood (not recorded which). The receptors come from a woman aged 40 to 55 with acute COVID-19. Each CDR3 is given with its conserved first and last residue. D genes are given only for firm matches. Part of the rows lack a size; the others show once, few, many or a class for expanded clones.

TRBJ2-7 | TRBD2 | NA | TRBV6-1 | 14 | TGTGCCAGCAGTGAGGGGGGGACCGCGTACGAGCAGTACTTC | CASSEGGTAYEQYF
TRBJ1-1 | NA | NA | TRBV30 | 11 | TGTGCCTGGAGGACAGAAATTCGAGCTTTCTTT | CAWRTEIRAFF
TRBJ1-1 | TRBD1 | NA | TRBV19 | 14 | TGTGCCAGTAGTATAAGACAGGGAAACACTGAAGCTTTCTTT | CASSIRQGNTEAFF
TRBJ2-3 | TRBD2 | once | TRBV28 | 15 | TGTGCCAGCGCCCTAGCGGGAGGTGGAGGAGATACGCAGTATTTT | CASALAGGGGDTQYF
TRBJ2-1 | NA | NA | TRBV15 | 18 | TGTGCCACCAGCAGAGATCAGTCGAGGACGGGAGCCCTCAATGAGCAGTTCTTC | CATSRDQSRTGALNEQFF
TRBJ1-5 | NA | once | TRBV27 | 14 | TGTGCCAGCAGTTCCCGACAGGCAAATCAGCCCCAGCATTTT | CASSSRQANQPQHF
TRBJ2-3 | NA | NA | TRBV3-1/TRBV3-2 | 14 | TGTGCCAGCAGCCGAGCGGAATATACAGATACGCAGTATTTT | CASSRAEYTDTQYF
TRBJ2-2 | NA | NA | TRBV12-3/TRBV12-4 | 12 | TGTGCCAGCAGTCTACTTACCGGGGAGCTGTTTTTT | CASSLLTGELFF
TRBJ2-2 | TRBD2 | NA | TRBV3-1/TRBV3-2 | 16 | TGTGCCAGCAGCCTGAGGACTAGCGGGAGAACCGGGGAGCTGTTTTTT | CASSLRTSGRTGELFF
TRBJ2-1 | TRBD2 | NA | TRBV15 | 14 | TGTGCCACCAGCTACGGGAGGGATCGCAATGAGCAGTTCTTC | CATSYGRDRNEQFF
TRBJ2-3 | NA | NA | TRBV7-3 | 14 | TGTGCCAGCAGGCGGGACGTACACACAGATACGCAGTATTTT | CASRRDVHTDTQYF
TRBJ1-2 | NA | NA | TRBV4-1 | 13 | TGCGCCAGCAGCCCACAGGGCGACTATGGCTACACCTTC | CASSPQGDYGYTF
TRBJ1-3 | TRBD1 | NA | TRBV5-6 | 16 | TGTGCCAGCAGCTTGTCAGGGGACAGCTCTGGAAACACCATATATTTT | CASSLSGDSSGNTIYF
TRBJ1-2 | NA | NA | TRBV5-8 | 13 | TGTGCCAGCACGACAGCGCTTCGATATGGCTACACCTTC | CASTTALRYGYTF
TRBJ1-1 | NA | NA | TRBV12-2 | 15 | TGTGCAAGTCAAACTTACTGGACAGGATGTACTGAAGCTTTCTTT | CASQTYWTGCTEAFF
TRBJ2-7 | TRBD1 | NA | TRBV3-1/TRBV3-2 | 17 | TGTGCCAGCAGCCCTTTCCGGGGACAGGGTATATCCTACGAGCAGTACTTC | CASSPFRGQGISYEQYF
TRBJ1-5 | TRBD1 | NA | TRBV15 | 15 | TGTGCCACCAGCAGACCAGGTCAGGGGGGTCAGCCCCAGCATTTT | CATSRPGQGGQPQHF
TRBJ2-1 | NA | NA | TRBV3-1/TRBV3-2 | 14 | TGTGCCAGCAGCCCGGGACTGGTTTACAATGAGCAGTTCTTC | CASSPGLVYNEQFF
TRBJ2-3 | TRBD2 | NA | TRBV9 | 15 | TGTGCCAGCAGTGAGACTAGCGGGAGGCCCGATACGCAGTATTTT | CASSETSGRPDTQYF
TRBJ2-5 | NA | NA | TRBV18 | 16 | TGTGCCAGCTCACCGACCGCCGGGGGTGGCGGGGAGACCCAGTACTTC | CASSPTAGGGGETQYF
TRBJ2-1 | NA | NA | TRBV6-1 | 15 | TGTGCCAGCAGTGAAGTTCGTCCGAGCTCCAATGAGCAGTTCTTC | CASSEVRPSSNEQFF
TRBJ2-5 | NA | NA | TRBV19 | 12 | TGTGCCAGTAGACAAGCGGGAGAGACCCAGTACTTC | CASRQAGETQYF
TRBJ2-1 | NA | NA | TRBV4-1 | 13 | TGCGCCAGCAGCCAAGACGGGGACTATGAGCAGTTCTTC | CASSQDGDYEQFF
TRBJ1-2 | NA | NA | TRBV19 | 16 | TGTGCCAGTAGTATCGCAAAACAGGGATATGACTATGGCTACACCTTC | CASSIAKQGYDYGYTF